The 13 T cell receptor beta chains presented below share a single source sample, sequenced in a study of blood T cells in healthy people across ages. The authors ran a second PCR of about 7 to 11 cycles using a sample-barcoded 5' primer and a J-beta primer mix. Each CDR3 protein is one row after TCRdb ran MiXCR on the 5' RACE reads. The sample yields fewer than 700,000 distinct CDR3 sequences, roughly 48% seen once. The sequencing sample was made of blood. The receptors come from a man older than 75 in good health.

A remark on this clonotype: An end of the junction does not agree with germline; a read error may underlie this. The chain joins TRBV7-2 to TRBJ1-2; D is unclear. The CDR3 has 16 amino acids. The germline CDR1 and CDR2 sequences are SGHTA and FQGNSA. The chain's CDR3 is CASSLEVGWLGYGCTF. As DNA, the CDR3 is TGTGCCAGCAGCTTAGAAGTAGGCTGGTTGGGCTATGGCTGCACCTTC.

The CDR3 sequence: CSARRLAGGHGELFF. The DNA for the CDR3 is TGCAGTGCTAGAAGACTAGCGGGGGGCCACGGGGAGCTGTTTTTT. The chain carries TRBV20-1 and TRBJ2-2, with 13 bases fitting TRBD2. Germline V lookup: CDR1 DFQATT, CDR2 SNEGSKA (reference sequence). The CDR3 extends over 15 amino acids. J lost 7 bases, V lost 2 bases, and 4 bases had no gene match.

The chain employs TRBV20-1 and TRBJ1-4, with 7 bases that match TRBD1. V gave up 6 bases and J gave up 3 bases; unmatched junction bases: 7. CDR3 size: 14 residues. Germline V gene sequence: CDR1 DFQATT, CDR2 SNEGSKA (reference sequence). The CDR3 DNA is TGCAGTGCCGCGCGGGACAGTCCTAATGAAAAACTGTTTTTT. It translates to CSAARDSPNEKLFF.

There are a few counts of this clonotype. CDR3 nucleotide sequence: TGTGCCAGCAGTGCCGGGACAGGGAACACTGAAGCTTTCTTT. Translation: CASSAGTGNTEAFF. V usage is TRBV6-6 and J usage is TRBJ1-1; the match to TRBD1 covers 8 bases. This CDR3 spans 14 amino acids. Germline V gives CDR1 MNHNY, CDR2 SVGAGI (reference sequence). V lost 5 bases and J lost 1; bases outside the gene matches: 3.

About this clonotype: One junction end disagrees with the germline gene, perhaps due to a read error. The rearrangement links TRBV12-3 or TRBV12-4 to TRBJ2-6; 8 bases agree with TRBD1. The CDR3 spans 17 residues. The CDR3 DNA is TGTGCCAGCAGTTTAGTACAGGGGGGATCTGGGGCCGACGTCCTGACTTTC. Translating gives CASSLVQGGSGADVLTF.

The genes are TRBV20-1 and TRBJ2-3, with D maybe TRBD1 (6 bases). Germline V gene sequence: CDR1 DFQATT, CDR2 SNEGSKA (reference sequence). The CDR3 contains 13 residues. Between the trimmed V and J ends, which lost 6 bases and 7 bases, there was a span of 17 bases. The chain's CDR3 is CSASRQVDNTQYF. In DNA, the CDR3 is TGCAGTGCCAGCCGACAGGTAGATAATACGCAGTATTTT.

The rearrangement links TRBV3-1 to TRBJ2-5; D remains ambiguous. V lost 2 bases to trimming and J lost 0 bases, with 16 bases between them. The CDR3 has 17 residues. Per the germline V gene, CDR1 is LGHDT and CDR2 is YNNKEL (reference sequence). The CDR3 sequence: CASSQTHRLQNQETQYF. DNA of the CDR3: TGTGCCAGCAGCCAAACCCATAGGTTACAGAACCAAGAGACCCAGTACTTC.

The sample holds a few counts of this clonotype. V is TRBV28 and J is TRBJ1-3; 10 bases match TRBD1. The CDR3 loop spans 17 amino acids. Germline CDR1 and CDR2: MDHEN and SYDVKM. Trimming at V came to 1 base and at J to 4 bases, leaving 7 bases not matched to a gene. The CDR3 sequence: CASSLYPGQGYGNTIYF. The CDR3 nucleotides read TGTGCCAGCAGTTTATACCCGGGACAGGGGTACGGAAACACCATATATTTT.

This clonotype was recorded only once. This chain joins TRBV5-5 and TRBJ2-5; the D gene could be TRBD1 or TRBD2 (6 bases each). The end of the DNA aligns better with TRBJ2-7, so the J call may be wrong. Germline assignment: CDR1 SGHKS and CDR2 YYEKEE (reference sequence). The CDR3 spans 14 residues. Written as DNA, the CDR3 is TGTGCCAGCAGCTTGGCGGGGGCCTTTGACGAGCAGTACTTC. This encodes CASSLAGAFDEQYF.

This clonotype was seen only a few times. The V and J genes are TRBV12-3 or TRBV12-4 and TRBJ1-2; TRBD1 might be the D (5 bases). The CDR3 runs to 15 residues. Trimming stripped 6 bases from V and 4 bases from J, with 18 bases between. This chain's CDR3 is CASRSGTEDLYGYTF. The CDR3 DNA is TGTGCCAGCAGATCCGGGACGGAGGACCTCTATGGCTACACCTTC.

V gene TRBV7-9 combines with J gene TRBJ1-5; TRBD1 is a possible D gene (6 bases). There are 13 residues in the CDR3. V dropped 3 bases and J dropped 4 bases, with 7 bases sitting between them. Germline-derived CDR1 and CDR2 are SEHNR and FQNEAQ (reference sequence). CDR3 sequence: CASSLRGNQPQHF. For the CDR3, the DNA is TGTGCCAGCAGCTTGAGGGGGAATCAGCCCCAGCATTTT.

The rearrangement links TRBV7-9 to TRBJ1-4; unclear D gene. V shed 2 bases and J shed 2 bases, with 24 bases lying between them. Germline V gene sequence: CDR1 SEHNR, CDR2 FQNEAQ (reference sequence). CDR3 length equals 20 residues. CDR3 DNA: TGTGCCAGCAGCTTAAACCGAGGGTTTGGGTTTGCTTTCACTAATGAAAAACTGTTTTTT. Protein: CASSLNRGFGFAFTNEKLFF.

The J gene is TRBJ1-1, the V gene TRBV7-3, with TRBD1 matching over 8 bases. This CDR3 comprises 15 residues. Per the germline V gene, CDR1 is SGHTA and CDR2 is FQGTGA. The ends lost 5 bases at V and 3 bases at J; junction bases unmatched: 8. The CDR3 spells CASSPRTGLDTEAFF. CDR3 sequence (DNA): TGTGCCAGCAGCCCCCGGACAGGGCTGGACACTGAAGCTTTCTTT.